This TCR beta chain came from a study of T cell clones after liver transplantation (dated by TCRdb to about 2019). Looking at the study overall: The samples were obtained from ITN030ST, a randomized trial that attempted immunosuppression withdrawal within 2 years after liver transplantation. Blood samples were collected pre-transplant, then pre-randomization ahead of withdrawal, and finally post-randomization once withdrawal had either been completed or failed. To count as tolerant, a recipient had to stay completely off immunosuppression for at least one year without liver enzymes climbing beyond twice the upper limit of normal. Of the 8 liver transplant recipients making up the studied cohort, 3 were classified as tolerant and 5 as non-tolerant. Third party-reactive TCRbeta sequences were also identified from pre-transplant MLRs to serve as an antigen-independent comparator for donor-reactive sequences. Donor-reactive T cell clones were identified by TCRbeta sequencing following a pre-transplant mixed lymphocyte reaction and were subsequently tracked in post-transplant blood. The subjects received no induction therapy and were kept on standard immunosuppression until randomization at 12-24 months post-transplant. Of the eight recipients, a few were HCV-positive, while the remaining recipients had been transplanted for non-autoimmune, non-viral indications.

High-throughput TCRbeta CDR3 sequencing of frozen genomic DNA was performed by immunoSEQ, including PCR amplification, mapping, bias correction and internal controls. On the authors' methods: Only productive rearrangements were retained, with each unique TCRbeta sequence defined by its CDR3 nucleotide sequence together with its V and J gene. Donor-reactive sequences required at least 5-fold expansion in CFSE-low cells versus unstimulated pre-transplant cells and at least 0.01% frequency. Minimum frequency thresholds were set for each subject on the basis of the unstimulated sample with the lowest template count, so that a detection power of at least 90% was ensured. Jensen-Shannon divergence between the top 1000 TCRbeta sequences after and before transplant was used to measure repertoire turnover. Changes in detection of donor-reactive sequences were assessed with two-sided Fisher's exact tests. TCRdb provides this immuneACCESS table in a form limited to in-frame rearrangements. Some clones are lacking; in checked studies, under half of them reflect an unresolved V gene, and why the rest are absent is not known. The V and J calls and clone size come from that table; D and trimming were worked out from the DNA. Recorded for this sample are some 34,000 clones; around 96% of them occurred a single time. The leading ten clones occupy 25% to 30% of the sample.

Thawed unstimulated PBMCs were stained for CD3, CD4 and CD8 and FACS-sorted into CD3+CD4+ and CD3+CD8+ populations. Each of the 8 studied subjects was randomized to immunosuppression withdrawal. The Qiagen DNeasy Blood and Tissue Kit was used for genomic DNA isolation. The full study reports these points: Donor-reactive sequences decreased more than third party-reactive sequences, which suggests partial antigen-specific deletion that was not related to withdrawal success. In a couple of subjects, low numbers of available donor cells limited the measurable donor-reactive repertoire. Circulating donor-reactive CD4 TCRbeta sequences fell significantly post-transplant in most of the 8 subjects, irrespective of tolerance or HCV status. Since no allograft tissue specimens were available, donor-reactive T cells may have migrated into the graft instead of being deleted. Conclusions were preliminary, limited by small, heterogeneous patient numbers and non-standardized post-transplant time points. When repertoire turnover was taken into account, detection of donor-reactive sequences was significantly reduced in 7 of 8 subjects for CD4 and in 8 of 8 subjects for CD8.

Worth noting for this clone: Its antigen is unknown. One end of the junction is discordant with germline, which a read error may explain. In the same sample, other DNA sequences code for this CDR3.

The TCR originated in a human patient who received a liver transplant. After a transplant, not all T cells may be the patient's own; some may come from the graft donor. The material was CD8+ T cells from blood, obtained 12 months after liver transplant.

The DNA is as follows: TGTGCCAGCAGTCTATCGAGCAATCAGCCCCAGCATTTT. Its coded protein is CASSLSSNQPQHF. The chain was built from TRBV27 and TRBJ1-5, with the D gene too uncertain to name. For CDR1 and CDR2, the germline V gene (reference sequence) lists MNHEY and SMNVEV. The CDR3, from cysteine to phenylalanine, totals 13 residues. Only the CDR3 region is kept as DNA, spanning 39 bases read in frame from base 1.